Below are 7 T cell receptor beta chains sequenced from a single sample in a study of T cells after yellow fever vaccination. TCRdb reprocessed the 5' RACE reads via MiXCR and lists one record per CDR3 protein. The sample lists roughly 310,000 distinct CDR3 sequences, around 4% seen once, with 23% in the top ten. Sample: PBMCs, taken on the day of the yellow fever booster vaccination. The receptors stem from a man aged 18-30 years who received the YFV17D yellow fever vaccine.

The V call is TRBV19, the J call TRBJ2-4; 10 nucleotides align to TRBD1. The CDR3 covers 14 residues. Germline assignment: CDR1 LNHDA and CDR2 SQIVND (reference sequence). V was pared by 4 bases and J by 10 bases, with 7 bases of the junction left unmatched. The CDR3 is CASSNRQGAFIQYF. In DNA form, the CDR3 reads TGTGCCAGTAGTAACCGACAGGGGGCTTTTATTCAGTACTTC. The full variable domain, in which reference TRBV19 and TRBJ2-4 provide the parts outside the CDR3, is DGGITQSPKYLFRKEGQNVTLSCEQNLNHDAMYWYRQDPGQGLRLIYYSQIVNDFQKGDIAEGYSVSREKKESFPLTVTSAQKNPTAFYLCASSNRQGAFIQYFGAGTRLSVL.

This clonotype was found many times. The chain has TRBV9 and TRBJ2-3; D possibly uses TRBD1 or TRBD2 (5 bases each). Trimming left V 0 bases short and J 2 bases short, with 13 bases between. The germline V gene has CDR1 SGDLS and CDR2 YYNGEE. The CDR3 runs 16 residues. This CDR3 is CASSVDSGGATDTQYF. The CDR3 nucleotides are TGTGCCAGCAGCGTAGATAGTGGGGGTGCCACAGATACGCAGTATTTT.

This clonotype was picked up many times. The chain couples TRBV12-3 or TRBV12-4 to TRBJ2-3; perhaps TRBD2 as D (5 bases). The CDR3 has 16 residues. Trimming took off 5 bases at V and 3 bases at J, with 18 bases between the two ends. The DNA for the CDR3 is TGTGCCAGCAGTCCGATCCCCGGGGATCGGACAGATACGCAGTATTTT. Its translation is CASSPIPGDRTDTQYF.

This clonotype was detected many times. The chain is built from TRBV18 and TRBJ1-4, with 8 bases lining up with TRBD1. The CDR3 runs 13 residues. The germline V gene has CDR1 KGHSH and CDR2 LQKENI. J gave up 8 bases and V 2 bases, and 1 base lay outside the gene matches. CDR3 in amino acids: CASSPAGGEKLFF. The CDR3 coding sequence is TGTGCCAGCTCACCAGCAGGGGGCGAAAAACTGTTTTTT.

This clonotype has just a few counts. This chain joins TRBV5-6 and TRBJ2-1, with TRBD2 matching 10 bases. V dropped 4 bases and J dropped 10; count of bases not matched to a gene: 8. CDR1 and CDR2 (germline): SGHDT, YYEEEE. CDR3 length: 14 residues. As DNA, the CDR3 is TGTGCCAGCAGCGCCAGCGGGGGGGCAGGGGAGCAGTTCTTC. This gives the protein CASSASGGAGEQFF.

At least ten counts were recorded for this clonotype. The V call is TRBV27, the J call TRBJ1-2; 9 nucleotides line up with TRBD1. V gave up 4 bases and J gave up 6 bases; unmatched junction bases: 6. CDR3 length equals 14 residues. Looked up from germline, CDR1 is MNHEY and CDR2 is SMNVEV (reference sequence). CDR3 sequence: CASSSKGQGNGYTF. The CDR3 DNA follows: TGTGCCAGCAGTTCCAAGGGACAGGGTAATGGCTACACCTTC.

This clonotype appeared many times. The chain is built from TRBV2 and TRBJ2-3; TRBD1 might be the D (5 bases). The CDR3 length is 14 residues. V shed 0 bases and J shed 1 base, with 5 bases lying between them. The germline CDR1 and CDR2 sequences are SNHLY and FYNNEI. The CDR3, as DNA: TGTGCCAGCAGTGAAGCAGGGGGCACAGATACGCAGTATTTT. Translating it yields CASSEAGGTDTQYF. Complete variable domain (other parts from reference TRBV2 and TRBJ2-3): EPEVTQTPSHQVTQMGQEVILRCVPISNHLYFYWYRQILGQKVEFLVSFYNNEISEKSEIFDDQFSVERPDGSNFTLKIRSTKLEDSAMYFCASSEAGGTDTQYFGPGTRLTVL.